What follows are 27 T cell receptor beta chains derived from one specimen sequenced in a study of beta chain features in type 1 diabetes. For these TCRs, the target antigens are not known. General observations from the study: Among patients with Type 1 diabetes, TCRB CDR3s were moderately but significantly shorter in every one of the four CD4+ subsets.

Sequenced material consisted of expressed TCRB transcripts (all of the isolated RNA was reverse transcribed). The table came from immunoSEQ multiplex PCR; TCRdb's copy has only in-frame clones and leaves some out. The repertoire consists of 250,000 to 350,000 clones, with over 12% occurring once and the leading ten covering 0.015% to 0.019%. The sequenced sample was naive CD4+ T cells from blood. All receptors derive from a man aged 18 to 29 with type 1 diabetes.

The gene calls are TRBV30 and TRBJ1-1; D gene ambiguous. Germline V gives CDR1 GTSNPN, CDR2 SVGIG (reference sequence). This CDR3 contains 11 residues. The CDR3 nucleotides read TGTGCTAGTATGAGAAACACTGAAGCTTTCTTT. Translating it yields CASMRNTEAFF.

This clone was counted between two and nine times. The gene calls are TRBV20-1 and TRBJ2-1; 8 bases are shared with TRBD2. With 5 bases clipped from V and 12 bases from J, the junction kept 3 bases outside the gene matches. The CDR3 is made up of 10 amino acids. Germline V gene sequence: CDR1 DFQATT, CDR2 SNEGSKA (reference sequence). In DNA form, the CDR3 reads TGCAGTGCTTCGGGGGGGGTGCAGTTCTTC. This translates into CSASGGVQFF.

This chain uses TRBV29-1 with TRBJ2-7, with 9 bases aligning to TRBD1. The CDR3 length is 15 residues. Losses at the gene ends were 7 bases for V and 5 bases for J; bases not matched to a gene: 15. Germline lookup yields CDR1 SQVTM and CDR2 ANQGSEA. CDR3 protein: CSARGRGTGPNEQYF. The CDR3 bases are TGCAGCGCTCGGGGGAGGGGGACAGGGCCCAACGAGCAGTACTTC.

There are a few counts of this clone. The chain joins TRBV2 to TRBJ2-5, with D perhaps TRBD2 (5 bases). The ends were cut back, 8 bases at V and 5 bases at J, with 12 bases in the middle. Germline CDR1 and CDR2: SNHLY and FYNNEI. This CDR3 is built from 12 residues. The CDR3 spells CASRPSSETQYF. The CDR3, as DNA: TGTGCCAGCCGGCCTAGCTCGGAGACCCAGTACTTC.

The chain recombines TRBV29-1 with TRBJ1-1, with D unresolved. Per the germline V gene, CDR1 is SQVTM and CDR2 is ANQGSEA. The CDR3 loop spans 13 amino acids. For the CDR3, the DNA is TGCAGTTCGAACGTTTACACGAACACTGAAGCTTTCTTT. It encodes CSSNVYTNTEAFF. Complete variable domain (other parts from reference TRBV29-1 and TRBJ1-1): SAVISQKPSRDICQRGTSLTIQCQVDSQVTMMFWYRQQPGQSLTLIATANQGSEATYESGFVIDKFPISRPNLTFSTLTVSNMSPEDSSIYLCSSNVYTNTEAFFGQGTRLTVV.

This clone turned up a few times. J is TRBJ1-1 and V is TRBV4-1, with 10 bases that match TRBD1. The junction had 7 bases not matched to a gene; V was cut back by 4 bases and J by 5 bases. The CDR3 is 15 residues long. Germline V gene sequence: CDR1 MGHRA, CDR2 YSYEKL. This CDR3 reads CASSRPWGQGTEAFF. The CDR3 nucleotides read TGCGCCAGCAGCCGCCCCTGGGGACAGGGGACTGAAGCTTTCTTT.

A word on this clone: The same CDR3 also results from other DNA sequences found in this sample. The chain employs TRBV28 and TRBJ2-5; D not resolved. V was shortened by 4 bases and J by 5 bases, with 5 bases between the two germline ends. The CDR3 contains 11 residues. CDR1 MDHEN and CDR2 SYDVKM come from the germline V gene. The CDR3 here is CASSSLETQYF. The CDR3 bases are TGTGCCAGCAGTTCTTTGGAGACCCAGTACTTC.

The chain uses TRBV2 and TRBJ1-2; D unclear. The CDR3 covers 13 residues. Germline V CDR1 and CDR2: SNHLY, FYNNEI. V was trimmed by 2 bases and J by 4 bases, leaving 8 bases between them. CDR3 region: CASSEQDIYGYTF. In nucleotides, the CDR3 is TGTGCCAGCAGTGAACAGGATATCTATGGCTACACCTTC.

The table lists this clone with a few counts. The chain combines TRBV7-9 with TRBJ2-3, with D uncertain. The CDR3 runs 16 residues. Germline assignment: CDR1 SEHNR and CDR2 FQNEAQ (reference sequence). Trimming cost V 2 bases and J 0 bases, with 12 bases left between them. The CDR3 reads CASSLRASASTDTQYF. The DNA for the CDR3 is TGTGCCAGCAGCTTACGTGCCAGTGCTAGCACAGATACGCAGTATTTT.

This clone was observed once. The chain couples TRBV6-1 to TRBJ2-7; 10 nucleotides agree with TRBD2. CDR1 and CDR2 (germline): MNHNS, SASEGT. After removal of 10 bases from V and 0 bases from J, the junction contained 9 bases not matched to a gene. The length of the CDR3 is 15 residues. CDR3 residues: CAIRIGTSDSYEQYF. The CDR3, as DNA: TGTGCCATCAGAATTGGGACTAGCGACTCCTACGAGCAGTACTTC.

This clone was recorded a few times. At one boundary the junction diverges from the germline segment, which might be a read error. The J gene is TRBJ2-3, the V gene TRBV13; TRBD2 aligns across 10 bases. CDR3 size: 18 residues. Per germline, CDR1 PRHDT and CDR2 FYEKMQ (reference sequence). CDR3 loop: CASSLGEWGLAPRDTQYF. The CDR3 DNA is TGTGCCAGCAGCCTAGGAGAGTGGGGACTAGCGCCGAGGGATACGCAGTATTTT.

The V call is TRBV2, the J call TRBJ2-7, with 8 bases matching TRBD1. CDR3 length: 15 residues. Losses at the gene ends were 6 bases for V and 2 bases for J; bases not matched to a gene: 9. Looked up from germline, CDR1 is SNHLY and CDR2 is FYNNEI. This chain's CDR3 is CASRGGQGGTYEQYF. In nucleotides, the CDR3 is TGTGCCAGCAGGGGCGGACAGGGAGGCACCTACGAGCAGTACTTC.

J is TRBJ1-2 and V is TRBV4-1; TRBD1 agrees at 8 bases. This CDR3 region has 18 residues. The germline CDR1 and CDR2 sequences are MGHRA and YSYEKL. V was pared by 1 base and J by 0 bases, with 10 bases of the junction left unmatched. The CDR3 spells CASSQVLPRTGTNYGYTF. CDR3 sequence (DNA): TGCGCCAGCAGCCAAGTCCTCCCCCGGACAGGGACTAACTATGGCTACACCTTC.

This clone came up once. The genes are TRBV18 and TRBJ2-7; 14 bases are shared with TRBD2. This CDR3 has 16 amino acids. Germline CDR1 reads KGHSH; CDR2 reads LQKENI. Trimming removed 3 bases from V and 5 bases from J; junction bases left unmatched: 6. The CDR3 is CASSPAGLAGAHEQYF. The CDR3 coding sequence is TGTGCCAGCTCACCCGCGGGACTAGCGGGAGCCCACGAGCAGTACTTC.

This rearrangement joins TRBV7-2 to TRBJ1-2, with 7 nucleotides matching TRBD1. Losses at the gene ends were 0 bases for V and 4 bases for J; bases not matched to a gene: 2. CDR1 is SGHTA, CDR2 FQGNSA, per germline. The CDR3 is made up of 14 amino acids. In DNA, the CDR3 is TGTGCCAGCAGCTTAGCAGGGGGCGCCTATGGCTACACCTTC. This codes for CASSLAGGAYGYTF.

With regard to this clone: This same CDR3 is encoded by further DNA sequences in the sample. The chain carries TRBV9 and TRBJ2-5, with TRBD1 as a possible D gene (5 bases). Germline-derived CDR1 and CDR2 are SGDLS and YYNGEE. The length of the CDR3 is 14 residues. Trimming removed 0 bases from V and 5 bases from J, with 11 bases in between. CDR3 in amino acids: CASSVAQGRETQYF. Here the CDR3 DNA reads TGTGCCAGCAGCGTAGCTCAGGGTCGGGAGACCCAGTACTTC.

This clone was recorded a few times. J is TRBJ2-1 and V is TRBV7-2, with TRBD2 identical over 13 bases. The length of the CDR3 is 13 residues. The trim removed 5 bases at V and 13 bases at J, leaving 5 bases unmatched. Germline CDR1 SGHTA, CDR2 FQGNSA. The CDR3 reads CASSQGLAGPQFF. CDR3 sequence (DNA): TGTGCCAGCAGCCAGGGACTAGCGGGACCCCAGTTCTTC.

This clone was detected a few times. The gene calls are TRBV28 and TRBJ2-3, with D possibly being TRBD2 (6 bases). V was pared by 7 bases and J by 13 bases, with 33 bases between. Germline CDR1 is MDHEN and CDR2 is SYDVKM. The CDR3 loop spans 17 amino acids. The CDR3 DNA reads as TGTGCCAGCACTCCACAGACTGGGGGGTTCAATCTTCCCCCGGAGTATTTT. It encodes CASTPQTGGFNLPPEYF.

The rearrangement joins TRBV7-9 to TRBJ1-4, with D unresolved. V lost 5 bases and J 7 bases, leaving 11 bases between the germline ends. The CDR3 is 13 residues long. Per germline, CDR1 SEHNR and CDR2 FQNEAQ (reference sequence). The CDR3 sequence is CASSIDMFEKLFF. DNA for the CDR3: TGTGCCAGCAGCATAGACATGTTTGAAAAACTGTTTTTT.

There are a few counts of this clone. The chain joins TRBV4-3 to TRBJ2-2; 11 bases match TRBD1. This CDR3 has 19 residues. J was trimmed by 0 bases and V by 0 bases; bases with no gene match: 6. CDR1 and CDR2 (germline): LGHNA, YSLEER. In DNA, the CDR3 is TGCGCCAGCAGCCAAGATTGGGGACAGGGGGGTTCGAACACCGGGGAGCTGTTTTTT. This codes for CASSQDWGQGGSNTGELFF.

The rearrangement links TRBV7-2 to TRBJ2-3; 13 bases map to TRBD2. The V segment lost 5 bases and the J segment 3 bases; nucleotides outside the gene matches: 5. CDR3 length: 16 amino acids. The germline gives CDR1 SGHTA, CDR2 FQGNSA. CDR3 nucleotides: TGTGCCAGCAGCGCAGGACTAGCGGGAGCGACAGATACGCAGTATTTT. It translates to CASSAGLAGATDTQYF.

This clone was detected a few times. The J gene is TRBJ1-2, the V gene TRBV5-1; TRBD1 agrees at 9 bases. The V segment lost 2 bases and the J segment 3 bases; nucleotides outside the gene matches: 2. Germline values: CDR1 SGHRS, CDR2 YFSETQ. The CDR3 is 14 residues long. The CDR3 coding sequence is TGCGCCAGCAGCTTCACAGGGGGCGACTATGGCTACACCTTC. Residues: CASSFTGGDYGYTF.

The gene calls are TRBV7-2 and TRBJ2-1, with no clear D. Trimming took 5 bases from V and 5 from J, leaving 7 bases between them. Germline V gene sequence: CDR1 SGHTA, CDR2 FQGNSA. This CDR3 spans 12 amino acids. The chain's CDR3 is CASSEQHNEQFF. The CDR3 nucleotides are TGTGCCAGCAGCGAACAACACAATGAGCAGTTCTTC.

In this sample, this clone turned up a few times. The genes are TRBV29-1 and TRBJ2-3, with TRBD1 identical over 8 bases. The V segment lost 4 bases and the J segment 2 bases; nucleotides outside the gene matches: 5. Germline values: CDR1 SQVTM, CDR2 ANQGSEA. CDR3 length: 14 residues. Written as DNA, the CDR3 is TGCAGCGTTGTAGGGCAGGGGGCCACAGATACGCAGTATTTT. Encoded protein: CSVVGQGATDTQYF.

The chain joins TRBV7-8 to TRBJ2-7; 9 bases line up with TRBD1. Germline assignment: CDR1 SGHVS and CDR2 FQNEAQ. The CDR3 is made up of 11 amino acids. Trimming took 5 bases from V and 10 from J; bases not matched to a gene: 3. The CDR3: CASSRDREQYF. Here the CDR3 DNA reads TGTGCCAGCAGCCGGGACAGGGAACAGTACTTC.

The V call is TRBV20-1, the J call TRBJ2-5; no reliable D call. The CDR3 contains 11 residues. Trimming shortened V by 6 bases and J by 5 bases, and 10 bases separated the two germline ends. Per the germline V gene, CDR1 is DFQATT and CDR2 is SNEGSKA (reference sequence). CDR3 amino acids: CSAPNRETQYF. CDR3 nucleotides: TGCAGTGCCCCGAATCGGGAGACCCAGTACTTC.

The chain employs TRBV5-4 and TRBJ1-6; 9 bases line up with TRBD1. The V and J ends lost 4 bases and 7 bases, in that order; junction bases with no gene match: 9. The CDR3 runs to 16 residues. Germline V CDR1 and CDR2: SGHNT, YYREEE (reference sequence). The CDR3 DNA follows: TGTGCCAGCAGCACTAAGGACAGGGGACCCAATTCACCCCTCCACTTT. Translation: CASSTKDRGPNSPLHF.